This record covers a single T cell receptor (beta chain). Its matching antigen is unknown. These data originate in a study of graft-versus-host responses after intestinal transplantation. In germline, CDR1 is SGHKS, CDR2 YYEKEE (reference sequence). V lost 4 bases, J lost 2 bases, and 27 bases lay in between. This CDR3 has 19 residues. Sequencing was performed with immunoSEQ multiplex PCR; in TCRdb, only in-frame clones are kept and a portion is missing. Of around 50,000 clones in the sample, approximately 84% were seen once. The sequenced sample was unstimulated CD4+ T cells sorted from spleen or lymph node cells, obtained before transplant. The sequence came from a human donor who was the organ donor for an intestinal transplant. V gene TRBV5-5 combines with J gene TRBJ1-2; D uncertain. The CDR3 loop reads CASSHTQFDSGYLNYGYTF. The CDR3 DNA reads TGTGCCAGCAGCCATACCCAGTTTGATTCCGGGTACCTCAACTATGGCTACACCTTC. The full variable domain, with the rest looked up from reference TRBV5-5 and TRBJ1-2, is DAGVTQSPTHLIKTRGQQVTLRCSPISGHKSVSWYQQVLGQGPQFIFQYYEKEERGRGNFPDRFSARQFPNYSSELNVNALLLGDSALYLCASSHTQFDSGYLNYGYTFGSGTRLTVV.